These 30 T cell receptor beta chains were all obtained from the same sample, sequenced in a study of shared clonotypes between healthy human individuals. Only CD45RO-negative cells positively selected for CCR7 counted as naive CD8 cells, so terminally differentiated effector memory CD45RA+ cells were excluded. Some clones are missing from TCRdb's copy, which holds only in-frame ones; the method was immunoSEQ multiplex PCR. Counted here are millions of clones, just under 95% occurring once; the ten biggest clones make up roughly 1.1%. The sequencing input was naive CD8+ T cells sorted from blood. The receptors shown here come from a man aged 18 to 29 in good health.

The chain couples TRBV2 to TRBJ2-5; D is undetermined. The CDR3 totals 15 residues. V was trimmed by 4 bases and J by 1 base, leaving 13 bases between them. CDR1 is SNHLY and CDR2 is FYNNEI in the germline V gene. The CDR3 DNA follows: TGTGCCAGCAGTGGGAAAAGGGAAGCCCAAGAGACCCAGTACTTC. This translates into CASSGKREAQETQYF.

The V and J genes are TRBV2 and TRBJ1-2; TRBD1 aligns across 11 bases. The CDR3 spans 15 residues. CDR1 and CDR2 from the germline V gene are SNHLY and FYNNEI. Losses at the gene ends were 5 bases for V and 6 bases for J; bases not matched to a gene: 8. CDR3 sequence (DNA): TGTGCCAGCAGTCTGTACGGGACAGGGGGAAATGGCTACACCTTC. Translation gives CASSLYGTGGNGYTF.

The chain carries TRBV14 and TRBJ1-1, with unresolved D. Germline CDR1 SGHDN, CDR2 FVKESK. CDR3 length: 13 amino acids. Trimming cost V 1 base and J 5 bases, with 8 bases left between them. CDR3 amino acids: CASSQVSGTEAFF. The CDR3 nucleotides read TGTGCCAGCAGCCAAGTTTCCGGAACTGAAGCTTTCTTT.

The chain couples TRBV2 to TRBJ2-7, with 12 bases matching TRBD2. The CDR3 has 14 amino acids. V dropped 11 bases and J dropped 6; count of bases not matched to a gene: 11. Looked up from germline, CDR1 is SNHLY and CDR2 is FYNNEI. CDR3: CAGLKTSGGIEQYF. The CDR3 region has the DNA TGTGCCGGGTTAAAGACTAGCGGGGGAATCGAGCAGTACTTC.

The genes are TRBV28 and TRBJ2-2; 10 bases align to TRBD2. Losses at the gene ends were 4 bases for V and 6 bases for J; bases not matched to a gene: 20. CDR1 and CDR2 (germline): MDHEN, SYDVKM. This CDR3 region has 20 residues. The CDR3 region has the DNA TGTGCCAGCAGTTCCCCCCTAACGGGTAAACCGGGACTAGCGCCCGGGGAGCTGTTTTTT. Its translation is CASSSPLTGKPGLAPGELFF. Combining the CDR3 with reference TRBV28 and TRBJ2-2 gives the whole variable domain DVKVTQSSRYLVKRTGEKVFLECVQDMDHENMFWYRQDPGLGLRLIYFSYDVKMKEKGDIPEGYSVSREKKERFSLILESASTNQTSMYLCASSSPLTGKPGLAPGELFFGEGSRLTVL.

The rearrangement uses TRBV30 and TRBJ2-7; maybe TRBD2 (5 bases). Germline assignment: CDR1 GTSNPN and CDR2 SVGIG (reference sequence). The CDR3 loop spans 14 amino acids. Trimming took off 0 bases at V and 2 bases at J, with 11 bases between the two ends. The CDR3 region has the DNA TGTGCCTGGAGTGTCTTGGACTTACCCTACGAGCAGTACTTC. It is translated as CAWSVLDLPYEQYF.

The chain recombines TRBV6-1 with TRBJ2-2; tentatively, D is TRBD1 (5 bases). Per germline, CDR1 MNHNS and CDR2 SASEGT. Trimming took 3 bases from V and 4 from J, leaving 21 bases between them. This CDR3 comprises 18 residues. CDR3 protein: CASSDPRAGWLSTGELFF. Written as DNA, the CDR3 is TGTGCCAGCAGTGACCCCCGCGCAGGGTGGTTAAGCACCGGGGAGCTGTTTTTT.

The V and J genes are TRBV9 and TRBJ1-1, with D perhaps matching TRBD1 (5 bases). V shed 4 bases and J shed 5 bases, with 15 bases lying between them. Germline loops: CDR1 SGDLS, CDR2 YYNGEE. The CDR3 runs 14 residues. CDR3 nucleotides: TGTGCCAGCAGCCCTAGTCAGGGCAGTACTGAAGCTTTCTTT. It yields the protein CASSPSQGSTEAFF.

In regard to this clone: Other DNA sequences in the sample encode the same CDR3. CDR3 sequence reads: CASSPGLSYEQYF. The CDR3 nucleotides read TGTGCCAGTAGTCCGGGGTTGTCCTACGAGCAGTACTTC. V and J are TRBV19 and TRBJ2-7; tentative D call: TRBD2 (5 bases). Trimming removed 5 bases at V and 1 base at J, with 9 bases between. The V gene's germline CDR1 is LNHDA and CDR2 SQIVND (reference sequence). The CDR3 totals 13 residues.

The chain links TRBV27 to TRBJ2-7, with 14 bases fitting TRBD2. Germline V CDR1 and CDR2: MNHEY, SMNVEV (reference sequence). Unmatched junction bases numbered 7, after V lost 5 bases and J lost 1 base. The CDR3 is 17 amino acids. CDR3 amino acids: CASSPRGLAGVSYEQYF. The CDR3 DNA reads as TGTGCCAGCAGTCCACGGGGACTAGCGGGAGTGTCCTACGAGCAGTACTTC.

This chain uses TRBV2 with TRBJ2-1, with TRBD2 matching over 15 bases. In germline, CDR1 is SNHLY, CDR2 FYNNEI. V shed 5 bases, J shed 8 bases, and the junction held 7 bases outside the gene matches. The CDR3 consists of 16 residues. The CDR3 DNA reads TGTGCCAGCAGTATGGGACTAGCGGGAGGTAGTTATGAGCAGTTCTTC. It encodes CASSMGLAGGSYEQFF.

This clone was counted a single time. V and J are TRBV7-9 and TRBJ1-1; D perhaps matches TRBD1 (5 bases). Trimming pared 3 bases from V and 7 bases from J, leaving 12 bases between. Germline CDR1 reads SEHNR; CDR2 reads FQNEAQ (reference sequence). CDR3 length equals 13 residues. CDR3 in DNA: TGTGCCAGCAGCTTTGGGACGCTCTTTGAAGCTTTCTTT. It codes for CASSFGTLFEAFF.

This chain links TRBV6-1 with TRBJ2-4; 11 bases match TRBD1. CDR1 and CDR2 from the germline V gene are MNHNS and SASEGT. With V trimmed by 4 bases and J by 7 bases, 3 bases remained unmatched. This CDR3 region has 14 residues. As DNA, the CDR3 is TGTGCCAGCAGTGTCGGACAGGGGGCGAACATTCAGTACTTC. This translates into CASSVGQGANIQYF.

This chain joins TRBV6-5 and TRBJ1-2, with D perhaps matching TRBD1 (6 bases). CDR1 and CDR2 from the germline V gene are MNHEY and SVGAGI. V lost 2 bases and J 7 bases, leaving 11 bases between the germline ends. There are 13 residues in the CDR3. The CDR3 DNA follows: TGTGCCAGCAGTTACGGGGGGCCTGGTGGCTACACCTTC. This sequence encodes CASSYGGPGGYTF.

CDR3 loop: CASSLGSLAGSNEQFF. CDR3 nucleotides: TGTGCCAGCAGCTTAGGGTCTTTAGCGGGTTCCAATGAGCAGTTCTTC. The chain links TRBV7-3 to TRBJ2-1, with 7 bases matching TRBD2. This CDR3 has 16 amino acids. Germline loops: CDR1 SGHTA, CDR2 FQGTGA. After removal of 2 bases from V and 6 bases from J, the junction contained 10 bases not matched to a gene.

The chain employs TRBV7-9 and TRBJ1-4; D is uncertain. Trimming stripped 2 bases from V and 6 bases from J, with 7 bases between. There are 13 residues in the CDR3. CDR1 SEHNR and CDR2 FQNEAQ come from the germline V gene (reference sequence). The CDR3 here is CASSLLPDEKLFF. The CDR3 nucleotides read TGTGCCAGCAGCTTATTGCCGGATGAAAAACTGTTTTTT. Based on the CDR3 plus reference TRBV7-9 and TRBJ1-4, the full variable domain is DTGVSQNPRHKITKRGQNVTFRCDPISEHNRLYWYRQTLGQGPEFLTYFQNEAQLEKSRLLSDRFSAERPKGSFSTLEIQRTEQGDSAMYLCASSLLPDEKLFFGSGTQLSVL.

CDR3 sequence reads: CASSQVLSLAQPQHF. In nucleotides, the CDR3 is TGCGCCAGCAGCCAAGTGTTATCATTAGCTCAGCCCCAGCATTTT. V is TRBV4-3 and J is TRBJ1-5, with D uncertain. Trimming cost V 1 base and J 6 bases, with 13 bases left between them. This CDR3 comprises 15 residues. Germline loops: CDR1 LGHNA, CDR2 YSLEER.

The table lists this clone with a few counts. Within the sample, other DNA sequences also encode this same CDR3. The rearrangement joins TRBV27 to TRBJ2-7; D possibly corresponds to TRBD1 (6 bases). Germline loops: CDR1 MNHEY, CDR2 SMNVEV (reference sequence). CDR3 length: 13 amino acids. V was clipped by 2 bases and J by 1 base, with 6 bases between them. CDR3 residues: CASSLDRSYEQYF. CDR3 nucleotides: TGTGCCAGCAGTTTAGACAGGTCCTACGAGCAGTACTTC.

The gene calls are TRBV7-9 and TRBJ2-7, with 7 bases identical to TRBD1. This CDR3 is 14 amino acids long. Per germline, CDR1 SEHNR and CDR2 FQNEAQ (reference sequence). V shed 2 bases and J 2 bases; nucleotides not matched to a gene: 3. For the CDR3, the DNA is TGTGCCAGCAGCTTATGGGACAGCACCTACGAGCAGTACTTC. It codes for CASSLWDSTYEQYF.

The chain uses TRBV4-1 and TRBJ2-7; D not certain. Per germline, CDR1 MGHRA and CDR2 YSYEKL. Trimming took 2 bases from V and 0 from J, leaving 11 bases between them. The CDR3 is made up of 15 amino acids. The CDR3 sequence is CASSQKAINSYEQYF. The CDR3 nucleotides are TGCGCCAGCAGCCAAAAGGCGATAAACTCCTACGAGCAGTACTTC.

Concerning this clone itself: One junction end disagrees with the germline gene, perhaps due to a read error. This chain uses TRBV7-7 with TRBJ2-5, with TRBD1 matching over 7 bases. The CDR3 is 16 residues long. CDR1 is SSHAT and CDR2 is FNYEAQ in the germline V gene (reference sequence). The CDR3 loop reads CASSLEAGGVGETQYF. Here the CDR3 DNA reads TGTGCTAGCAGCTTAGAGGCAGGGGGAGTTGGTGAGACCCAGTACTTC.

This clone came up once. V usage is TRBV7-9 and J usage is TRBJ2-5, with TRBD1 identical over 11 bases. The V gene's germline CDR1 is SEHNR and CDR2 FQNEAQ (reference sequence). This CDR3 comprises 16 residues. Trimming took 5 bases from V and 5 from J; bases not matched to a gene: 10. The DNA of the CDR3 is TGTGCCAGCAGCCCTAGGACAGGGGGCGATATCGAGACCCAGTACTTC. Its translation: CASSPRTGGDIETQYF.

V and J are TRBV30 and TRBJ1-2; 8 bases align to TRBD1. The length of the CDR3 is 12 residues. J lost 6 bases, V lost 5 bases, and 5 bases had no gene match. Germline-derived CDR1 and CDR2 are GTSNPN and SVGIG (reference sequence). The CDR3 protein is CAWEDREDGYTF. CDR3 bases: TGTGCCTGGGAGGACAGGGAGGATGGCTACACCTTC. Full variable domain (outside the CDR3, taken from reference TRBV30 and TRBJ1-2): SQTIHQWPATLVQPVGSPLSLECTVEGTSNPNLYWYRQAAGRGLQLLFYSVGIGQISSEVPQNLSASRPQDRQFILSSKKLLLSDSGFYLCAWEDREDGYTFGSGTRLTVV.

CDR3 bases: TGTGCCAGCAGTTTACTGGCCCCAGACGGGGCCAACGTCCTGACTTTC. Amino acids: CASSLLAPDGANVLTF. The gene calls are TRBV27 and TRBJ2-6; D is uncertain. This CDR3 is built from 16 residues. From germline, CDR1 is MNHEY and CDR2 SMNVEV (reference sequence). V shed 2 bases and J shed 4 bases, with 12 bases lying between them.

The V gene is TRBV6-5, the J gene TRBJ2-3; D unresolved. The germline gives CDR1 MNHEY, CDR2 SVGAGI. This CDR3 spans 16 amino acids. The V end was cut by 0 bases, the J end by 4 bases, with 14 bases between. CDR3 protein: CASSYSAAGEADTQYF. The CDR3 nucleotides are TGTGCCAGCAGTTACTCCGCGGCAGGAGAGGCAGATACGCAGTATTTT.

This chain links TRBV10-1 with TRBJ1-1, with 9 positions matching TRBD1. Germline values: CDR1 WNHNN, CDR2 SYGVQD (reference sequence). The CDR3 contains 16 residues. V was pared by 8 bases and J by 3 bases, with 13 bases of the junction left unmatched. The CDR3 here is CASPGTGSLFDTEAFF. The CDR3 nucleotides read TGCGCCAGCCCCGGGACAGGGTCTTTGTTCGACACTGAAGCTTTCTTT.

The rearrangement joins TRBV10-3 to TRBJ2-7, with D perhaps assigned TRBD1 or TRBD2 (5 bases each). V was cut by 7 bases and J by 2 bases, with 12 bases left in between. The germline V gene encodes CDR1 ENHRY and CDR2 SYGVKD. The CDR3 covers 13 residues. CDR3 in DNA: TGTGCCATCACTAGGGACGGAGCCTACGAGCAGTACTTC. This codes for CAITRDGAYEQYF.

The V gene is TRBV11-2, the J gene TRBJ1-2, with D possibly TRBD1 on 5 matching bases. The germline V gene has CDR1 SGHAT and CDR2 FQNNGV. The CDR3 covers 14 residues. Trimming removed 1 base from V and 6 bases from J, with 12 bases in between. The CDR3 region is CASSLGGTSNGYTF. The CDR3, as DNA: TGTGCCAGCAGCTTAGGAGGGACTTCTAATGGCTACACCTTC.

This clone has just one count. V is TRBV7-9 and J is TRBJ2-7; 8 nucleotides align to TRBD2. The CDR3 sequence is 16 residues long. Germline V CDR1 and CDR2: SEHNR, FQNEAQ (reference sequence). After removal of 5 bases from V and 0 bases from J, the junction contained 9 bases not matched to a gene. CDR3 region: CASSLTFGGGSYEQYF. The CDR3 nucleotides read TGTGCCAGCAGCCTCACATTCGGGGGGGGCTCCTACGAGCAGTACTTC.

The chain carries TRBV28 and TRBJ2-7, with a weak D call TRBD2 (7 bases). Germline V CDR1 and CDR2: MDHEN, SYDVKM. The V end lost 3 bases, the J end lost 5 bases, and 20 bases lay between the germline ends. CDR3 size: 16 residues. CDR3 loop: CASSFRSGTGGHEQYF. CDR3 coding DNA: TGTGCCAGCAGTTTCAGATCCGGGACCGGGGGGCACGAGCAGTACTTC.